Presented here are 4 T cell receptor beta chains from one specimen sequenced in a study of OX40 agonist ivuxolimab in advanced cancers. The assay was immunoSEQ multiplex PCR, and TCRdb's table has in-frame clones only and misses some. The data contain 55,000 to 75,000 clones, roughly nine tenths of them singletons. The material sequenced was CD4+ or CD8+ T cells sorted from blood, taken in a trial of the OX40 agonist ivuxolimab. The receptors originated from an adult with an advanced solid tumor such as melanoma, head and neck, liver or kidney cancer.

The chain has TRBV5-1 and TRBJ2-7, with unresolved D. The germline V gene has CDR1 SGHRS and CDR2 YFSETQ. CDR3 size: 15 residues. V gave up 0 bases and J gave up 2 bases, with 12 bases separating them. This CDR3 reads CASSLAYEPPYEQYF. The CDR3 DNA reads TGCGCCAGCAGCTTGGCCTATGAGCCTCCCTACGAGCAGTACTTC.

This chain joins TRBV18 and TRBJ1-4, with D possibly being TRBD1 (6 bases). The CDR3 loop spans 14 amino acids. V lost 3 bases and J lost 8, with 13 bases in between. CDR1 and CDR2 from the germline V gene are KGHSH and LQKENI. DNA of the CDR3: TGTGCCAGCTCACCGGAGGGGGTTCAAGAAAAACTGTTTTTT. Amino acids: CASSPEGVQEKLFF.

This clone was seen only once. The chain joins TRBV10-3 to TRBJ1-1; TRBD1 is a possible D gene (6 bases). The CDR3 extends over 15 amino acids. The V end was cut by 3 bases, the J end by 5 bases, with 16 bases between. Germline V gene sequence: CDR1 ENHRY, CDR2 SYGVKD. CDR3 sequence (DNA): TGTGCCATCAGTGACCGCCACAGGGCCCCTACTGAAGCTTTCTTT. Protein product: CAISDRHRAPTEAFF.

This sequence joins TRBV28 and TRBJ2-3, with TRBD2 matching over 9 bases. Germline lookup yields CDR1 MDHEN and CDR2 SYDVKM. Trimming took 4 bases from V and 2 from J; bases not matched to a gene: 1. This CDR3 is 14 amino acids long. The chain's CDR3 is CASSWTSVTDTQYF. DNA for the CDR3: TGTGCCAGCAGTTGGACTAGCGTCACAGATACGCAGTATTTT.